This T cell receptor (beta chain) was documented in a study of T cell responses to AZD1222 COVID-19 vaccine (dated by TCRdb to 2020 to 2022). Some background on the complete study: Because spike-specific TCR depth and breadth did not differ between the two schedules, AZD1222 recipients who got a second dose at roughly 4 weeks were pooled with those who got a second dose at roughly 12 weeks. TCR sequencing covered some 240 trial participants: about 210 given two doses of AZD1222 and 26 given two doses of MenACWY control vaccine. Trial participants were enrolled by age into 18-55, 56-69 and 70-plus year subgroups, with about 150, 27 and 61 TCR-sequenced participants respectively.

On the study overall, not on this receptor specifically: Most participants were white British and females outnumbered males, and the authors suggested that clonal diversity may have been underestimated. In the small 56-69-year group, the increase in depth fell short of significance, most likely because of low power. CD4 TCRs associated with the vaccine covered the entire spike protein, and the dominant responses were in regions 160-218 and 743-854. Conclusions about previously exposed vaccinees were limited because only a handful of AZD1222 recipients were SARS-CoV-2 seropositive at baseline. Because no day 14 peak-response samples were available, repertoires were characterized only after the peak T cell response. Reportedly, almost half of the unique spike-specific TCRs recognized epitopes lying outside the regions that are mutated in the B.1.351 and B.1.1.7 variants. After two AZD1222 doses, both the breadth and the depth of spike-specific TCRs were significantly higher than at day 0 and than in MenACWY recipients.

Reading the label with the study, this specimen's time point is: baseline before first vaccination. Vaccinee samples came from UK trials COV001 and COV002, including a single-blind randomized controlled phase 2/3 trial of AZD1222 (ChAdOx1 nCoV-19) in healthy adults. Trial participant PBMC samples were collected at day 0 and day 28 after the second dose for TCRbeta chain sequencing. The CDR3 regions of human TCRbeta chains were subjected to immunosequencing. The original pipeline was this. Repertoire TCRs were checked for matches against a reference library of SARS-CoV-2-specific TCRs that had been generated using the MIRA antigen-specificity platform. Breadth was defined as the fraction of unique TCRs that were SARS-CoV-2-associated. Depth was defined as the fraction of total T cells that were SARS-CoV-2-associated. Each spike-specific TCR was assigned to its reactive spike region and to a CD4 or CD8 class using the MIRA data. Log10-transformed breadth and depth values were compared by one-way ANOVA with Sidak's multiple comparisons tests. TCRdb limited this immuneACCESS table to in-frame rearrangements with V and J called. A share of clones is missing; checked studies link under half to unresolved V genes, and the rest is unexplained. Clone size and V and J calls were adopted from that table, with D and trimming inferred from the DNA. The table for this sample lists 150,000 to 200,000 clones; around 92% of them were counted only once. The top ten hold around 9.3% of the sample.

In the case of this clone: Its recognized antigen is unknown. There are no base qualities to consult, and no much larger clone falls within one base.

At the junction V is shortened by 4 bases and J by 1 base, with 13 bases in between. The CDR3 starts with the cysteine, ends with the phenylalanine, and has 15 residues. Only the CDR3 part of the read is kept: 45 bases, read in frame from the first base. The germline V gene specifies SGHTA as CDR1 and FQGNSA as CDR2. The material was peripheral blood, obtained on day 0 of AZD1222 vaccination. The sequence derives from an adult in good health. Recombination linked TRBV7-2 to TRBJ1-2, and possibly TRBD1, on 5 matching bases. The bases read TGTGCCAGCAGCTATGCTGTGGGGGTTAACTATGGCTACACCTTC. The encoded protein is CASSYAVGVNYGYTF.